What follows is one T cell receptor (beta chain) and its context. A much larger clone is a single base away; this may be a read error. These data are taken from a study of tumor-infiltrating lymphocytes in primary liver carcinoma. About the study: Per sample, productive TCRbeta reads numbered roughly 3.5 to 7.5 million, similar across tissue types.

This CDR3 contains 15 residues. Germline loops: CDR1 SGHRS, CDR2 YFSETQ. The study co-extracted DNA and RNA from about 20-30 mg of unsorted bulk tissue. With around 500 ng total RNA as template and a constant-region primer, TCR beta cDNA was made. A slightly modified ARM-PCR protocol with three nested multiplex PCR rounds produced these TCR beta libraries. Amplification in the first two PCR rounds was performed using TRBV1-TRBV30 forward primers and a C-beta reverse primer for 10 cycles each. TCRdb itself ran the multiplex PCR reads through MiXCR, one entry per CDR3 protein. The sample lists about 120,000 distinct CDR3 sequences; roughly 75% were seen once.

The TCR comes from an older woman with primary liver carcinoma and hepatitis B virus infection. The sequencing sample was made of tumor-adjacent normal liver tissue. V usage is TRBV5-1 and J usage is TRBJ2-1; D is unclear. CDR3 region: CTSSSSGPNYNEQFF. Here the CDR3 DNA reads TGCACCAGCAGTTCCTCCGGGCCAAATTACAATGAGCAGTTCTTC.